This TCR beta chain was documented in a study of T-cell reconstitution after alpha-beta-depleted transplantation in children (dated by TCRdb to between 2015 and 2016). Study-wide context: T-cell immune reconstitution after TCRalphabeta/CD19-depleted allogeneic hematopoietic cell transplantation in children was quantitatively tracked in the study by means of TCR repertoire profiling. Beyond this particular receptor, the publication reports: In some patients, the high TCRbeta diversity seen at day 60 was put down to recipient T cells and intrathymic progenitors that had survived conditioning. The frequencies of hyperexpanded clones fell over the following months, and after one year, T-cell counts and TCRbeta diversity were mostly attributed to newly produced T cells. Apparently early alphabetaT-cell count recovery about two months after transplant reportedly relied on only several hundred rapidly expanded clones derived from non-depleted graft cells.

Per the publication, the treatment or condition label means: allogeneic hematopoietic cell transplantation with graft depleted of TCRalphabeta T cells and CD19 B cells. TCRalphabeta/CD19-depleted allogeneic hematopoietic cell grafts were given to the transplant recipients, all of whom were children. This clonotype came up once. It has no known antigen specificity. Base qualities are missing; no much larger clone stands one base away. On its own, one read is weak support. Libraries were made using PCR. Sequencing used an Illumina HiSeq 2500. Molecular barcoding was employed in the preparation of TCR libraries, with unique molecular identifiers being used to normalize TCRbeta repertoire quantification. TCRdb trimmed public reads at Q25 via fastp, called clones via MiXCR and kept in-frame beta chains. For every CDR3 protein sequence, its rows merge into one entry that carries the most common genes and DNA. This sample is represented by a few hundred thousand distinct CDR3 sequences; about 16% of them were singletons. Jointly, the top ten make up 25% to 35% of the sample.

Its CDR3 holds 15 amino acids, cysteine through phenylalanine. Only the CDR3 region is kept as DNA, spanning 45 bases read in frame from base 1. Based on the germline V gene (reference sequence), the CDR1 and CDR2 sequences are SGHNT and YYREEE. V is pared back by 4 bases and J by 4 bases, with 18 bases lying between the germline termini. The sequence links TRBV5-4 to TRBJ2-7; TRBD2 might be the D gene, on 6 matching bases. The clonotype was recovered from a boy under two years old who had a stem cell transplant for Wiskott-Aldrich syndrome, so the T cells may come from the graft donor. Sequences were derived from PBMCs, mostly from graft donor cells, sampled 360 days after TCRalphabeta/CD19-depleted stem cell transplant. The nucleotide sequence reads TGTGCCAGCAGCCGGGACCGGGACTCCCCGTACGAGCAGTACTTC. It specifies CASSRDRDSPYEQYF.